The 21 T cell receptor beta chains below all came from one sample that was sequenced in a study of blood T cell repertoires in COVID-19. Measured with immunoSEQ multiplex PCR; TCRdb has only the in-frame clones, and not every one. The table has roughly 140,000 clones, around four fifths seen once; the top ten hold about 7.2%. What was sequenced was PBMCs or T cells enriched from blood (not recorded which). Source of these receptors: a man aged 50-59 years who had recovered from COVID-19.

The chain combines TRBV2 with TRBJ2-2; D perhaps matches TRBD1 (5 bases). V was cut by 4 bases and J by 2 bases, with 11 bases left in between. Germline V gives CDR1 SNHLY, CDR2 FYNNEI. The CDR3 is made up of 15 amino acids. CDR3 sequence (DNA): TGTGCCAGCAGTGCCAGGGTCATCAACACCGGGGAGCTGTTTTTT. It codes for CASSARVINTGELFF.

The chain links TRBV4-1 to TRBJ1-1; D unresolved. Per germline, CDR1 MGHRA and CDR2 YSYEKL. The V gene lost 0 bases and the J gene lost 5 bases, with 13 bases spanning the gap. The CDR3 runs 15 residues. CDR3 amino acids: CASSQEDLSRTEAFF. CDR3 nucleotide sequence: TGCGCCAGCAGCCAAGAGGATCTAAGCAGGACTGAAGCTTTCTTT.

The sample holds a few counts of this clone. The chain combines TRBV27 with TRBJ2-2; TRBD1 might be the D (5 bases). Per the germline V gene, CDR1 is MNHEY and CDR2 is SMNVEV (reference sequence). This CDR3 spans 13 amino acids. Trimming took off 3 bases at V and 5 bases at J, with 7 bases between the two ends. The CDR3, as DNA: TGTGCCAGCAGTTTCAAGGGGACCGGGGAGCTGTTTTTT. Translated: CASSFKGTGELFF.

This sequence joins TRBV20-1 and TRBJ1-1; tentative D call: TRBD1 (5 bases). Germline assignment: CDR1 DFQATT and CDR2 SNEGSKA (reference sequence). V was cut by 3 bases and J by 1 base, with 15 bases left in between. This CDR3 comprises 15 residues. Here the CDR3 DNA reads TGCAGTGCTAGTCCTCCCTCGACAGAGAACACTGAAGCTTTCTTT. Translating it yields CSASPPSTENTEAFF.

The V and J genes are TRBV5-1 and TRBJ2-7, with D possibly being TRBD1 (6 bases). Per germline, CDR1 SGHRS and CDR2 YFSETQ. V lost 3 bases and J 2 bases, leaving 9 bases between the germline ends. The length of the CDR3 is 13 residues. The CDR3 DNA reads TGCGCCAGCAGCTGGCGGACAGCCTACGAGCAGTACTTC. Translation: CASSWRTAYEQYF. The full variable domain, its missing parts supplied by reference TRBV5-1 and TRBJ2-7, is KAGVTQTPRYLIKTRGQQVTLSCSPISGHRSVSWYQQTPGQGLQFLFEYFSETQRNKGNFPGRFSGRQFSNSRSEMNVSTLELGDSALYLCASSWRTAYEQYFGPGTRLTVT.

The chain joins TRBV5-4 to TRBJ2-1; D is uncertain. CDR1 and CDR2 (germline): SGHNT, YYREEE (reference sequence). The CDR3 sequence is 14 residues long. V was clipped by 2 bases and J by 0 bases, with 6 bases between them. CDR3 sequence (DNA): TGTGCCAGCAGCTTCCCTAGCTCCTACAATGAGCAGTTCTTC. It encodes CASSFPSSYNEQFF.

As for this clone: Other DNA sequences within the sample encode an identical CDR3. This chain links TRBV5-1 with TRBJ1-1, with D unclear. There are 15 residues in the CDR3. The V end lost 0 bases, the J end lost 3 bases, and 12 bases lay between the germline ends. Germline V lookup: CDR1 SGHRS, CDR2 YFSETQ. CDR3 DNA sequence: TGCGCCAGCAGCTTGGTTGTGGGGAGGGACACTGAAGCTTTCTTT. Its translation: CASSLVVGRDTEAFF. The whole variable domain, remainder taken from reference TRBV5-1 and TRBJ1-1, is KAGVTQTPRYLIKTRGQQVTLSCSPISGHRSVSWYQQTPGQGLQFLFEYFSETQRNKGNFPGRFSGRQFSNSRSEMNVSTLELGDSALYLCASSLVVGRDTEAFFGQGTRLTVV.

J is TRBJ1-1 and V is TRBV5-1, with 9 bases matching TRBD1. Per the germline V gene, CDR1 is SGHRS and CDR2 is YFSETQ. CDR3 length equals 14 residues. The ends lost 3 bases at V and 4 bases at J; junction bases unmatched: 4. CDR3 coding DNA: TGCGCCAGCAGCTCGGGACAGGGTGGCACTGAAGCTTTCTTT. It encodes CASSSGQGGTEAFF.

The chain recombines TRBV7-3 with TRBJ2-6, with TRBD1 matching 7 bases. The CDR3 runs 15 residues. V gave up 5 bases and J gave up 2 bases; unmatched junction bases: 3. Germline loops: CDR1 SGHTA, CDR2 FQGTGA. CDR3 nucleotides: TGTGCCAGCAGCCGAGGGGGCACTGGGGCCAACGTCCTGACTTTC. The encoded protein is CASSRGGTGANVLTF.

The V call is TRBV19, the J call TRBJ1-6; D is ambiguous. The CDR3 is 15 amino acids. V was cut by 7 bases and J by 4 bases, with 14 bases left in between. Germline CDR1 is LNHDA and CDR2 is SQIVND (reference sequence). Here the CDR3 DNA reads TGTGCCAGTAACCCGCGCGGAGGTTATAATTCACCCCTCCACTTT. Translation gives CASNPRGGYNSPLHF.

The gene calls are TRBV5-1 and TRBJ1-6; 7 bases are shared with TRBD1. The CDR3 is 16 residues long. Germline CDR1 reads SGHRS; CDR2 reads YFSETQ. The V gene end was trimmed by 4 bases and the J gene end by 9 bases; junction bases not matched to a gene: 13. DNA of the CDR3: TGCGCCAGCAGCCTAGAAACAGGGGTAAGGGGTTCACCCCTCCACTTT. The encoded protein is CASSLETGVRGSPLHF.

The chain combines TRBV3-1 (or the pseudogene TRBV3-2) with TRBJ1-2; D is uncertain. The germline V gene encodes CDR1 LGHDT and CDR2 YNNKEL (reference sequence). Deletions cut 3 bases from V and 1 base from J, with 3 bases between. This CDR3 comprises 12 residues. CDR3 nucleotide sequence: TGTGCCAGCAGCCAGTATAACTATGGCTACACCTTC. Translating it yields CASSQYNYGYTF.

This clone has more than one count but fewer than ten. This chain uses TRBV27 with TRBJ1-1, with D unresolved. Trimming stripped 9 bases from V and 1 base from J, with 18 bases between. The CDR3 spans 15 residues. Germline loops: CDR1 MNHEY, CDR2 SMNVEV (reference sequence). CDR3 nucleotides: TGTGCCAGATTATCGTGGAGATTGAAGAACACTGAAGCTTTCTTT. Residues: CARLSWRLKNTEAFF.

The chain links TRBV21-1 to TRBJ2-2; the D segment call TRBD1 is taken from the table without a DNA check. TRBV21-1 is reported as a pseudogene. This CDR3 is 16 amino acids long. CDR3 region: CASSKAPGANTGELFF. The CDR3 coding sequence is TGTGCCAGCAGCAAAGCCCCAGGGGCGAACACCGGGGAGCTGTTTTTT.

In DNA form, the CDR3 reads TGTGCCAGCAGCCAAACAGGGGGCGCGAATAAGATATATGGCTACACCTTC. Its translation is CASSQTGGANKIYGYTF. The chain has TRBV4-2 and TRBJ1-2, with TRBD1 matching over 9 bases. The germline V gene has CDR1 LGHNA and CDR2 YNFKEQ. The CDR3 covers 17 residues. The trim removed 2 bases at V and 5 bases at J, leaving 12 bases unmatched.

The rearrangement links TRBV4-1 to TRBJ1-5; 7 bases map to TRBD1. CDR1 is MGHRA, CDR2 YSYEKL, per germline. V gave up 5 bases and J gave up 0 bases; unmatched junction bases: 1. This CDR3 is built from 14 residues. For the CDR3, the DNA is TGCGCCAGCAGCGACAGGGCTAGCAATCAGCCCCAGCATTTT. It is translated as CASSDRASNQPQHF.

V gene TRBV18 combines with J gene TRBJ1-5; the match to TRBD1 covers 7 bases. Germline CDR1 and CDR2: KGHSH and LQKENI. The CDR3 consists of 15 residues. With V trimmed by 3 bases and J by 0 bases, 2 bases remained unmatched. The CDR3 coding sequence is TGTGCCAGCTCACCGACAGGGCCTAGCAATCAGCCCCAGCATTTT. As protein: CASSPTGPSNQPQHF.

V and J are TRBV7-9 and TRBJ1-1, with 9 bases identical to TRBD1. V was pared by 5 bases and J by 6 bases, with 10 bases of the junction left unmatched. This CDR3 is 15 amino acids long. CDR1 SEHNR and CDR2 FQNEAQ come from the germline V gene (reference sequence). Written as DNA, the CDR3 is TGTGCCAGCAGCCCCCCGGGACAGGGCTTCTCTGAAGCTTTCTTT. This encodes CASSPPGQGFSEAFF.

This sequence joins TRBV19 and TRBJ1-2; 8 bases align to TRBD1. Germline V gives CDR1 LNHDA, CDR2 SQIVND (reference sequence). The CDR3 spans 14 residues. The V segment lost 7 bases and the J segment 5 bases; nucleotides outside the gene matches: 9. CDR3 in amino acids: CASNPRGQYYGYTF. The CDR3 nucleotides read TGTGCCAGTAACCCCAGGGGGCAATATTATGGCTACACCTTC.

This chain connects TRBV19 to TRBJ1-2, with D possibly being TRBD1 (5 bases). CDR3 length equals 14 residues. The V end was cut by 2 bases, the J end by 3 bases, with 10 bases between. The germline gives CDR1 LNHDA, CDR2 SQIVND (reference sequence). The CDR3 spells CASSIYDRDYGYTF. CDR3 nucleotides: TGTGCCAGTAGTATATATGACAGAGACTATGGCTACACCTTC.

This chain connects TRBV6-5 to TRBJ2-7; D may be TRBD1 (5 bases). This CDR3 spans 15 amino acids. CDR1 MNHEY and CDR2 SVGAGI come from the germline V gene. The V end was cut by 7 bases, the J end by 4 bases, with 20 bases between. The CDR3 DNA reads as TGTGCCAGCACCTTGAATCCAGGGTTGGGGTACGAGCAGTACTTC. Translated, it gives CASTLNPGLGYEQYF.